Listed below are T cell receptor beta chains from one sample, sequenced in a study of blood T cell repertoires in COVID-19. Some clones are missing from TCRdb's copy, which holds only in-frame ones; the method was immunoSEQ multiplex PCR. The sample records 230,000 or so clones, 80% to 90% being singletons. Material: PBMCs or T cells enriched from blood (not recorded which). All receptors come from a woman aged 35 to 49 with acute COVID-19. Both conserved end residues are part of each CDR3. D genes are given only for firm matches. Clone size is stated in some rows and not others, as once, few, many or a class when expanded.

v_gene: TRBV29-1; len: 15; d_gene: .; abundance: .; j_gene: TRBJ2-1; CDR3aa: CSVAPTVGWLNEQFF; CDR3nt: TGCAGCGTTGCTCCGACAGTCGGATGGCTGAATGAGCAGTTCTTC
v_gene: TRBV27; len: 17; d_gene: TRBD1; abundance: .; j_gene: TRBJ1-1; CDR3aa: CASTPDRGRGMNTEAFF; CDR3nt: TGTGCCAGCACCCCAGACAGGGGCAGGGGGATGAACACTGAAGCTTTCTTT
v_gene: TRBV7-9; len: 15; d_gene: .; abundance: .; j_gene: TRBJ2-2; CDR3aa: CASSVEQGNTGELFF; CDR3nt: TGTGCCAGCAGCGTCGAGCAGGGTAACACCGGGGAGCTGTTTTTT
v_gene: TRBV5-4; len: 14; d_gene: .; abundance: .; j_gene: TRBJ1-2; CDR3aa: CASSLQGMGYGYTF; CDR3nt: TGTGCCAGCAGCTTGCAGGGGATGGGCTATGGCTACACCTTC
v_gene: TRBV10-3; len: 14; d_gene: TRBD1; abundance: few; j_gene: TRBJ2-7; CDR3aa: CAISERDRIYEQYF; CDR3nt: TGTGCCATCAGTGAACGGGACAGGATCTACGAGCAGTACTTC
v_gene: TRBV7-8; len: 19; d_gene: TRBD1; abundance: .; j_gene: TRBJ2-4; CDR3aa: CASSYTRDRGLLAKNIQYF; CDR3nt: TGTGCCAGCAGCTACACCCGGGACAGGGGGCTTCTAGCCAAAAACATTCAGTACTTC
v_gene: TRBV9; len: 14; d_gene: .; abundance: .; j_gene: TRBJ1-1; CDR3aa: CASSVGGEEREAFF; CDR3nt: TGTGCCAGCAGCGTAGGAGGGGAGGAGAGGGAAGCTTTCTTT
v_gene: TRBV3-1/TRBV3-2; len: 13; d_gene: .; abundance: few; j_gene: TRBJ2-2; CDR3aa: CASSLGWTGELFF; CDR3nt: TGTGCCAGCAGCCTCGGTTGGACCGGGGAGCTGTTTTTT
v_gene: TRBV7-9; len: 15; d_gene: TRBD2; abundance: .; j_gene: TRBJ2-1; CDR3aa: CASRRAGVNYNEQFF; CDR3nt: TGTGCCAGTAGGCGGGCGGGGGTCAACTACAATGAGCAGTTCTTC
v_gene: TRBV30; len: 14; d_gene: TRBD1; abundance: .; j_gene: TRBJ1-2; CDR3aa: CAWSVDRGNYGYTF; CDR3nt: TGTGCCTGGAGCGTGGACAGGGGTAACTATGGCTACACCTTC
v_gene: TRBV7-9; len: 15; d_gene: .; abundance: .; j_gene: TRBJ1-5; CDR3aa: CASSPEGQSNQPQHF; CDR3nt: TGTGCCAGCAGTCCAGAGGGACAAAGCAATCAGCCCCAGCATTTT
v_gene: TRBV10-2; len: 13; d_gene: .; abundance: once; j_gene: TRBJ1-2; CDR3aa: CASRARDNYGYTF; CDR3nt: TGCGCCAGCAGGGCTCGGGATAACTATGGCTACACCTTC
v_gene: TRBV5-1; len: 14; d_gene: TRBD1; abundance: .; j_gene: TRBJ1-5; CDR3aa: CASSLASGGQPQHF; CDR3nt: TGCGCCAGCAGCTTGGCGTCAGGGGGTCAGCCCCAGCATTTT
v_gene: TRBV5-1; len: 13; d_gene: .; abundance: .; j_gene: TRBJ1-2; CDR3aa: CASSLVQGNGYTF; CDR3nt: TGCGCCAGCAGCTTGGTCCAGGGTAATGGCTACACCTTC
v_gene: TRBV7-6; len: 15; d_gene: .; abundance: .; j_gene: TRBJ1-1; CDR3aa: CASSLDWGQNTEAFF; CDR3nt: TGTGCCAGCAGCTTAGATTGGGGGCAGAACACTGAAGCTTTCTTT
v_gene: TRBV6-5; len: 14; d_gene: TRBD2; abundance: .; j_gene: TRBJ2-1; CDR3aa: CASSTLAGGNEQFF; CDR3nt: TGTGCCAGCTCAACACTAGCGGGGGGAAATGAGCAGTTCTTC
v_gene: TRBV19; len: 13; d_gene: .; abundance: .; j_gene: TRBJ1-1; CDR3aa: CASARLEDTEAFF; CDR3nt: TGTGCCAGTGCCCGTCTCGAGGACACTGAAGCTTTCTTT
v_gene: TRBV5-1; len: 14; d_gene: TRBD1; abundance: few; j_gene: TRBJ2-5; CDR3aa: CASSLETGKETQYF; CDR3nt: TGCGCCAGCAGCTTAGAGACAGGGAAAGAGACCCAGTACTTC
v_gene: TRBV4-1; len: 16; d_gene: .; abundance: few; j_gene: TRBJ1-2; CDR3aa: CASSQARSPGSHGYTF; CDR3nt: TGCGCCAGCAGCCAAGCCAGGTCCCCAGGGTCTCATGGCTACACCTTC
v_gene: TRBV7-8; len: 18; d_gene: .; abundance: once; j_gene: TRBJ1-1; CDR3aa: CASSLLRFPDRLNTEAFF; CDR3nt: TGTGCCAGCAGCTTACTGCGTTTTCCCGACAGATTGAACACTGAAGCTTTCTTT
v_gene: TRBV6-6; len: 17; d_gene: TRBD1; abundance: .; j_gene: TRBJ1-5; CDR3aa: CASSPTRDRGRNQPQHF; CDR3nt: TGTGCCAGCAGTCCGACCCGGGACAGGGGACGGAATCAGCCCCAGCATTTT
v_gene: TRBV7-2; len: 16; d_gene: .; abundance: .; j_gene: TRBJ2-1; CDR3aa: CASSPALTAAYNEQFF; CDR3nt: TGTGCCAGCAGCCCAGCCTTGACAGCCGCTTACAATGAGCAGTTCTTC
v_gene: TRBV7-2; len: 14; d_gene: TRBD1; abundance: few; j_gene: TRBJ1-1; CDR3aa: CASSSRTGGTEAFF; CDR3nt: TGTGCCAGCAGCTCCCGGACAGGGGGAACTGAAGCTTTCTTT
v_gene: TRBV19; len: 15; d_gene: TRBD2; abundance: .; j_gene: TRBJ2-5; CDR3aa: CASSRGLAVRETQYF; CDR3nt: TGTGCCAGTAGTAGGGGACTAGCGGTAAGAGAGACCCAGTACTTC
v_gene: TRBV5-8; len: 14; d_gene: .; abundance: .; j_gene: TRBJ1-5; CDR3aa: CASSLGTPNQPQHF; CDR3nt: TGTGCCAGCAGCTTGGGCACACCCAATCAGCCCCAGCATTTT
v_gene: TRBV7-9; len: 14; d_gene: .; abundance: .; j_gene: TRBJ1-1; CDR3aa: CASSFSRANTEAFF; CDR3nt: TGTGCCAGCAGCTTTTCCAGGGCGAACACTGAAGCTTTCTTT
v_gene: TRBV2; len: 15; d_gene: TRBD1; abundance: .; j_gene: TRBJ1-2; CDR3aa: CASSENQGVIYGYTF; CDR3nt: TGTGCCAGCAGTGAAAATCAGGGGGTTATCTATGGCTACACCTTC
v_gene: TRBV30; len: 11; d_gene: .; abundance: .; j_gene: TRBJ1-2; CDR3aa: CAWSVRGGYTF; CDR3nt: TGTGCCTGGAGTGTGAGAGGGGGCTACACCTTC
v_gene: TRBV19; len: 12; d_gene: .; abundance: .; j_gene: TRBJ1-2; CDR3aa: CASSTQGGGYTF; CDR3nt: TGTGCCAGTAGTACCCAGGGAGGGGGCTACACCTTC
v_gene: TRBV6-5; len: 15; d_gene: .; abundance: .; j_gene: TRBJ1-1; CDR3aa: CASSHEGGANTEAFF; CDR3nt: TGTGCCAGCAGCCACGAGGGGGGGGCGAACACTGAAGCTTTCTTT
v_gene: TRBV5-1; len: 14; d_gene: TRBD1; abundance: once; j_gene: TRBJ1-1; CDR3aa: CASITAQGQPEAFF; CDR3nt: TGCGCCAGCATTACGGCCCAGGGACAGCCCGAAGCTTTCTTT
v_gene: TRBV7-9; len: 14; d_gene: TRBD1; abundance: .; j_gene: TRBJ1-1; CDR3aa: CASSLGTGDTEAFF; CDR3nt: TGTGCCAGCAGCTTGGGGACAGGGGACACTGAAGCTTTCTTT
v_gene: TRBV19; len: 18; d_gene: .; abundance: .; j_gene: TRBJ2-6; CDR3aa: CASSPWTIAPSGANVLTF; CDR3nt: TGTGCCAGTAGTCCATGGACAATCGCCCCCTCTGGGGCCAACGTCCTGACTTTC
v_gene: TRBV15; len: 14; d_gene: TRBD1; abundance: .; j_gene: TRBJ1-1; CDR3aa: CATSTRQGNTEAFF; CDR3nt: TGTGCCACCAGCACCAGACAGGGGAACACTGAAGCTTTCTTT
v_gene: TRBV27; len: 15; d_gene: .; abundance: .; j_gene: TRBJ1-6; CDR3aa: CATTGPAGAGSPLHF; CDR3nt: TGTGCCACCACTGGACCGGCGGGGGCTGGTTCACCCCTCCACTTT
v_gene: TRBV3-1/TRBV3-2; len: 13; d_gene: .; abundance: .; j_gene: TRBJ1-5; CDR3aa: CASSQGHNQPQHF; CDR3nt: TGTGCCAGCAGCCAAGGGCACAATCAGCCCCAGCATTTT
v_gene: TRBV27; len: 13; d_gene: TRBD1; abundance: .; j_gene: TRBJ1-2; CDR3aa: CASSTRTGRGYTF; CDR3nt: TGTGCCAGCAGTACTCGGACAGGGCGAGGCTACACCTTC
v_gene: TRBV12-3/TRBV12-4; len: 13; d_gene: .; abundance: .; j_gene: TRBJ1-2; CDR3aa: CASSPGLTYGYTF; CDR3nt: TGTGCCAGCAGCCCGGGACTGACATATGGCTACACCTTC
v_gene: TRBV29-1; len: 16; d_gene: .; abundance: .; j_gene: TRBJ1-5; CDR3aa: CSVRIHTGSGNQPQHF; CDR3nt: TGCAGCGTTCGAATCCACACAGGGTCCGGCAATCAGCCCCAGCATTTT
v_gene: TRBV2; len: 14; d_gene: .; abundance: .; j_gene: TRBJ1-5; CDR3aa: CASSERGSWQPQHF; CDR3nt: TGTGCCAGCAGTGAGAGAGGGTCATGGCAGCCCCAGCATTTT
v_gene: TRBV2; len: 15; d_gene: TRBD1; abundance: once; j_gene: TRBJ1-2; CDR3aa: CASSVQAGGNYGYTF; CDR3nt: TGTGCCAGCAGTGTCCAAGCAGGGGGCAACTATGGCTACACCTTC
v_gene: TRBV9; len: 15; d_gene: TRBD1; abundance: .; j_gene: TRBJ2-3; CDR3aa: CASSGRDSYTDTQYF; CDR3nt: TGTGCCAGCAGCGGCCGGGACAGCTACACAGATACGCAGTATTTT
v_gene: TRBV12-3/TRBV12-4; len: 13; d_gene: .; abundance: .; j_gene: TRBJ1-1; CDR3aa: CASSAFRDTEAFF; CDR3nt: TGTGCCAGCTCTGCCTTCAGGGACACTGAAGCTTTCTTT
v_gene: TRBV7-9; len: 14; d_gene: .; abundance: once; j_gene: TRBJ1-5; CDR3aa: CASSLVPGNQPQHF; CDR3nt: TGTGCCAGCAGCTTAGTTCCAGGCAATCAGCCCCAGCATTTT
v_gene: TRBV29-1; len: 14; d_gene: .; abundance: .; j_gene: TRBJ1-5; CDR3aa: CSVSRDGGNQPQHF; CDR3nt: TGCAGCGTGAGCAGGGATGGCGGCAATCAGCCCCAGCATTTT
v_gene: TRBV18; len: 14; d_gene: TRBD1; abundance: .; j_gene: TRBJ2-5; CDR3aa: CASSRDRGPETQYF; CDR3nt: TGTGCCAGCTCAAGGGACAGGGGGCCGGAGACCCAGTACTTC
v_gene: TRBV10-1; len: 17; d_gene: .; abundance: .; j_gene: TRBJ1-3; CDR3aa: CASSPSREGRTGNTIYF; CDR3nt: TGCGCCAGCAGCCCCTCTCGGGAGGGGAGGACTGGAAACACCATATATTTT
v_gene: TRBV11-2; len: 12; d_gene: .; abundance: once; j_gene: TRBJ2-1; CDR3aa: CASSSGYNEQFF; CDR3nt: TGTGCCAGCAGCTCGGGATACAATGAGCAGTTCTTC
v_gene: TRBV9; len: 15; d_gene: TRBD1; abundance: .; j_gene: TRBJ1-1; CDR3aa: CASRHLTGADTEAFF; CDR3nt: TGTGCCAGCAGACACCTGACAGGGGCGGACACTGAAGCTTTCTTT
v_gene: TRBV5-1; len: 14; d_gene: TRBD1; abundance: .; j_gene: TRBJ1-1; CDR3aa: CASSSAGGRTEAFF; CDR3nt: TGCGCCAGCAGCTCGGCAGGGGGCCGGACTGAAGCTTTCTTT
v_gene: TRBV5-1; len: 15; d_gene: TRBD1; abundance: .; j_gene: TRBJ2-7; CDR3aa: CASSSRTGGSGEQYF; CDR3nt: TGCGCCAGCAGCTCAAGGACAGGGGGATCCGGGGAGCAGTACTTC
v_gene: TRBV5-1; len: 14; d_gene: .; abundance: .; j_gene: TRBJ1-1; CDR3aa: CASSGRGRDTEAFF; CDR3nt: TGCGCCAGCAGCGGGAGGGGAAGGGACACTGAAGCTTTCTTT
v_gene: TRBV11-2; len: 13; d_gene: TRBD2; abundance: .; j_gene: TRBJ2-1; CDR3aa: CATASGSGDEQFF; CDR3nt: TGTGCCACGGCTAGCGGAAGTGGGGATGAGCAGTTCTTC
v_gene: TRBV18; len: 15; d_gene: .; abundance: .; j_gene: TRBJ1-2; CDR3aa: CASSQGQSHIGGYTF; CDR3nt: TGTGCCAGCTCCCAAGGACAGTCCCATATAGGTGGCTACACCTTC
v_gene: TRBV18; len: 14; d_gene: .; abundance: .; j_gene: TRBJ1-2; CDR3aa: CASSPSQGVGGYTF; CDR3nt: TGTGCCAGCTCACCATCACAGGGAGTCGGTGGCTACACCTTC
v_gene: TRBV18; len: 15; d_gene: TRBD1; abundance: .; j_gene: TRBJ1-2; CDR3aa: CASSPNRRGPRGYTF; CDR3nt: TGTGCCAGCTCACCTAACCGCAGGGGGCCTCGGGGCTACACCTTC
v_gene: TRBV9; len: 15; d_gene: TRBD1; abundance: once; j_gene: TRBJ2-2; CDR3aa: CASFPGQGETGELFF; CDR3nt: TGTGCCAGCTTTCCGGGACAGGGGGAAACCGGGGAGCTGTTTTTT
v_gene: TRBV9; len: 15; d_gene: .; abundance: .; j_gene: TRBJ1-5; CDR3aa: CASSPAGTGGQPQHF; CDR3nt: TGTGCCAGCAGCCCAGCAGGAACAGGTGGGCAGCCCCAGCATTTT
v_gene: TRBV2; len: 18; d_gene: .; abundance: .; j_gene: TRBJ1-5; CDR3aa: CASSETDLTGDILQPQHF; CDR3nt: TGTGCCAGCAGTGAAACAGATCTAACCGGGGACATCCTTCAGCCCCAGCATTTT